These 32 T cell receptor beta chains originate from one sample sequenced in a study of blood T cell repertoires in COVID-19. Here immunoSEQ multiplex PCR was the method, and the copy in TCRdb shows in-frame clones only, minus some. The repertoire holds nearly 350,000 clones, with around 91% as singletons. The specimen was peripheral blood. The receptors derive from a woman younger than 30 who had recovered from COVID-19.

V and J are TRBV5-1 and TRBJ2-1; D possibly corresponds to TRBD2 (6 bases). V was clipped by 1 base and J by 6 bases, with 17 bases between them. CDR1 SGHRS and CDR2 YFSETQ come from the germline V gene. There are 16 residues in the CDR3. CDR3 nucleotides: TGCGCCAGCAGCTTGAGCTTCGGGGGAGGAGGCAATGAGCAGTTCTTC. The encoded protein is CASSLSFGGGGNEQFF.

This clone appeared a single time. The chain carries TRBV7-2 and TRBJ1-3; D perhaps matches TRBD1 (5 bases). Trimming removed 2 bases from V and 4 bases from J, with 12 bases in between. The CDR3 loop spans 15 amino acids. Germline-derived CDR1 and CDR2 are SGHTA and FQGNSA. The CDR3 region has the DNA TGTGCCAGCAGCTTAAATAAGGGGCTAGGAAACACCATATATTTT. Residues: CASSLNKGLGNTIYF. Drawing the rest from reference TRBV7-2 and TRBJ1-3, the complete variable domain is GAGVSQSPSNKVTEKGKDVELRCDPISGHTALYWYRQSLGQGLEFLIYFQGNSAPDKSGLPSDRFSAERTGGSVSTLTIQRTQQEDSAVYLCASSLNKGLGNTIYFGEGSWLTVV.

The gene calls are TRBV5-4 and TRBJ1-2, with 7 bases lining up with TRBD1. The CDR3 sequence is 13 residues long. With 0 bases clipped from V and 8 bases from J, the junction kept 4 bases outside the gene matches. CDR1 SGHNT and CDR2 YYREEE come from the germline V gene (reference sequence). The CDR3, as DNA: TGTGCCAGCAGCTTGGCCAGGGGGGCAGGCTACACCTTC. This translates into CASSLARGAGYTF.

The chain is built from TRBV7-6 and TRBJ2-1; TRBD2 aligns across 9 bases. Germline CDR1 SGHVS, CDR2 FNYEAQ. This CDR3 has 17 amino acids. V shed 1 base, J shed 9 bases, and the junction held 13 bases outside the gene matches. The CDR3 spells CASSLGRSPREGAEQFF. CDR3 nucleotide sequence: TGTGCCAGCAGCTTAGGAAGGTCCCCGCGGGAGGGGGCTGAGCAGTTCTTC.

The CDR3 spells CASDSIYRTPGQAQFF. The CDR3 coding sequence is TGTGCCAGCGACTCCATATATCGCACTCCGGGACAGGCACAGTTCTTC. The chain employs TRBV28 and TRBJ2-1; TRBD1 matches at 8 bases. The J segment lost 13 bases and the V segment lost 8 bases, leaving 22 bases of the junction unmatched. Germline V gives CDR1 MDHEN, CDR2 SYDVKM. CDR3 length: 16 residues.

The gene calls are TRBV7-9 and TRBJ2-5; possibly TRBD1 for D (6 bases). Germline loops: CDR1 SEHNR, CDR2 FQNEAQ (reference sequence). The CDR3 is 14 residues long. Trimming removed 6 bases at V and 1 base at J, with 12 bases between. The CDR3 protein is CASRMGDIQETQYF. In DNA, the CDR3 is TGTGCCAGCAGGATGGGGGACATCCAAGAGACCCAGTACTTC.

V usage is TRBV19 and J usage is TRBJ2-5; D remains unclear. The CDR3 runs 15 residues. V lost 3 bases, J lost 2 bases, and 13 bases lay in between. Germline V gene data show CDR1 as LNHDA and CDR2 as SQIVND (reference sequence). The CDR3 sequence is CASSMVGPPQETQYF. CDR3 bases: TGTGCCAGTAGTATGGTTGGGCCACCACAAGAGACCCAGTACTTC. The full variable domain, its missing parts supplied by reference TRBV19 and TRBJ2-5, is DGGITQSPKYLFRKEGQNVTLSCEQNLNHDAMYWYRQDPGQGLRLIYYSQIVNDFQKGDIAEGYSVSREKKESFPLTVTSAQKNPTAFYLCASSMVGPPQETQYFGPGTRLLVL.

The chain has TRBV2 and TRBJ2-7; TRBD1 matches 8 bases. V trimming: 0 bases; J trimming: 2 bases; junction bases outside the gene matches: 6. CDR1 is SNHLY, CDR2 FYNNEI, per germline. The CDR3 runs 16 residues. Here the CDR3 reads CASSEAIRTGTYEQYV. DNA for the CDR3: TGTGCCAGCAGTGAAGCCATCCGGACAGGGACCTACGAGCAGTACGTC.

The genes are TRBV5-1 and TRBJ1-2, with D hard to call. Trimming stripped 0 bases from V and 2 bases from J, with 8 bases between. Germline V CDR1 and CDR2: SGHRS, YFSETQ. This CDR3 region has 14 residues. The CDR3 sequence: CASSLVSVNYGYTF. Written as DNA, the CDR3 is TGCGCCAGCAGCTTGGTTAGTGTGAACTATGGCTACACCTTC. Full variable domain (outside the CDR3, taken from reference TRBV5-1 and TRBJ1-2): KAGVTQTPRYLIKTRGQQVTLSCSPISGHRSVSWYQQTPGQGLQFLFEYFSETQRNKGNFPGRFSGRQFSNSRSEMNVSTLELGDSALYLCASSLVSVNYGYTFGSGTRLTVV.

The CDR3 sequence is CASSLVGGAGTEAFF. In DNA form, the CDR3 reads TGTGCCAGCAGCTTAGTAGGTGGGGCTGGGACTGAAGCTTTCTTT. The chain recombines TRBV7-9 with TRBJ1-1; TRBD1 might be the D (5 bases). Germline loops: CDR1 SEHNR, CDR2 FQNEAQ (reference sequence). V lost 1 base to trimming and J lost 5 bases, with 14 bases between them. This CDR3 is 15 amino acids long.

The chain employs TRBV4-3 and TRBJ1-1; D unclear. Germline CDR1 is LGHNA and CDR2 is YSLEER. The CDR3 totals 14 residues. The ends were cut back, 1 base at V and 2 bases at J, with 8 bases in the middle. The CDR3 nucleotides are TGCGCCAGCAGCCAAGGACACTCTAACACTGAAGCTTTCTTT. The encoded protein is CASSQGHSNTEAFF.

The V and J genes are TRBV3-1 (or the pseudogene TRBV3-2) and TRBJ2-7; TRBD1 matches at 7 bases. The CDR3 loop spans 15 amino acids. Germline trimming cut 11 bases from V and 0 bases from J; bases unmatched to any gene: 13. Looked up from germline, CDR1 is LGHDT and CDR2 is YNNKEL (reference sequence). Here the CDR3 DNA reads TGTGCCCATACCCGGGACAGCCCCAACTCCTACGAGCAGTACGTC. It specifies CAHTRDSPNSYEQYV.

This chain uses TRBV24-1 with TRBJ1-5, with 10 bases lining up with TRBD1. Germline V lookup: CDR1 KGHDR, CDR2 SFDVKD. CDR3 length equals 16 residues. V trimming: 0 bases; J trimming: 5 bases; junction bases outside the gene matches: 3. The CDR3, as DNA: TGTGCCACCAGTGATTTGGGACAGGGGGTTTATCAGCCCCAGCATTTT. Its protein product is CATSDLGQGVYQPQHF.

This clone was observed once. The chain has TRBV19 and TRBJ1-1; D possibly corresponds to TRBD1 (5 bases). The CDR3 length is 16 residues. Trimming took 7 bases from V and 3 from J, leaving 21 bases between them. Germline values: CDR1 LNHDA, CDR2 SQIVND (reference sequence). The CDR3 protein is CASKGFGQGLDTEAFF. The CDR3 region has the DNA TGTGCCAGTAAAGGCTTTGGGCAGGGCCTTGACACTGAAGCTTTCTTT.

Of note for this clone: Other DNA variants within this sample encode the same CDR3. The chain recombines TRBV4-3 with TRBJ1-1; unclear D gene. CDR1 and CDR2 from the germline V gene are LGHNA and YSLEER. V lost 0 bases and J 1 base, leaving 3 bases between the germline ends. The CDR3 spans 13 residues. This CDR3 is CASSQDRNTEAFF. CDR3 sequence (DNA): TGCGCCAGCAGCCAAGACCGGAACACTGAAGCTTTCTTT.

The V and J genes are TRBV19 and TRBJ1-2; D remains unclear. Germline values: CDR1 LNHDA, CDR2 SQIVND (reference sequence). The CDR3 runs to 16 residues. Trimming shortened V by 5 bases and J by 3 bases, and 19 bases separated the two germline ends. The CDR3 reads CASSPYRRSPHYGYTF. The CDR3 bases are TGTGCCAGTAGTCCGTACCGGCGGTCCCCCCACTATGGCTACACCTTC. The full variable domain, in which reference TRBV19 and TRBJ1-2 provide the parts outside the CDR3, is DGGITQSPKYLFRKEGQNVTLSCEQNLNHDAMYWYRQDPGQGLRLIYYSQIVNDFQKGDIAEGYSVSREKKESFPLTVTSAQKNPTAFYLCASSPYRRSPHYGYTFGSGTRLTVV.

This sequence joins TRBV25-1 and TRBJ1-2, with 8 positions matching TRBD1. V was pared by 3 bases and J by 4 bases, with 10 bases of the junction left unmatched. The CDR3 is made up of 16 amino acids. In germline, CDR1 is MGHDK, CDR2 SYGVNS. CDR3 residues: CASSDSGTGFVYGYTF. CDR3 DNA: TGTGCCAGCAGTGATTCCGGGACAGGTTTTGTCTATGGCTACACCTTC.

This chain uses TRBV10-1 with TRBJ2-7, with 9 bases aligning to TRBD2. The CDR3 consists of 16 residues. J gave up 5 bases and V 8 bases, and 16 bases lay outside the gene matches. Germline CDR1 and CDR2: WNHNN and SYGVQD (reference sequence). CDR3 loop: CASPPESSLAGHEQYV. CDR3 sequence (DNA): TGCGCCAGCCCCCCCGAGTCGAGCCTAGCGGGACACGAGCAGTACGTC.

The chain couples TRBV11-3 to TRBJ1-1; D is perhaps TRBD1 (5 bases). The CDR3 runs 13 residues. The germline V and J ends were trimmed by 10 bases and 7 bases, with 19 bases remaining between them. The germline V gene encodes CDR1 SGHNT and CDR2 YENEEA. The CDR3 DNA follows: TGTGCCATCCAGGTACAGGAGAGCGATGAAGCTTTCTTT. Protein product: CAIQVQESDEAFF.

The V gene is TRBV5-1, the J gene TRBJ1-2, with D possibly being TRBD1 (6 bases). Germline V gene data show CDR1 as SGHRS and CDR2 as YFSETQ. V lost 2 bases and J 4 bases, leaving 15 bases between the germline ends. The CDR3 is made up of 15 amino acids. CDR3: CASSFSTGTSYGYTF. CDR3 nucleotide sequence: TGCGCCAGCAGCTTTTCGACAGGAACCAGCTATGGCTACACCTTC.

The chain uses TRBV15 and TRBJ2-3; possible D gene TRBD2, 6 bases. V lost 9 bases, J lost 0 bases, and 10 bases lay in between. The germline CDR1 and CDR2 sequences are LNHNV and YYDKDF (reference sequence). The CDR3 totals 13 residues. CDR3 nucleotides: TGTGCCACTAGTAGCGGAAGCACAGATACGCAGTATTTT. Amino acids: CATSSGSTDTQYF.

The CDR3 spells CASSRTSGSWEQYV. The CDR3 DNA sequence: TGTGCCAGCAGCAGGACTAGCGGGAGTTGGGAGCAGTACGTC. The genes are TRBV5-5 and TRBJ2-7; 13 nucleotides align to TRBD2. The CDR3 contains 14 residues. Germline assignment: CDR1 SGHKS and CDR2 YYEKEE (reference sequence). The V and J ends lost 4 bases and 7 bases, in that order; junction bases with no gene match: 5.

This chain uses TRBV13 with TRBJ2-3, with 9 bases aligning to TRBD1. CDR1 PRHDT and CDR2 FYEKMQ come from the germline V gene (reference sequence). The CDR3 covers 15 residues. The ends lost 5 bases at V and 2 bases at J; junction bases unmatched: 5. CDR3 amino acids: CASSPDRGNTDTQYF. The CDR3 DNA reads TGTGCCAGCAGCCCCGACAGGGGGAACACAGATACGCAGTATTTT.

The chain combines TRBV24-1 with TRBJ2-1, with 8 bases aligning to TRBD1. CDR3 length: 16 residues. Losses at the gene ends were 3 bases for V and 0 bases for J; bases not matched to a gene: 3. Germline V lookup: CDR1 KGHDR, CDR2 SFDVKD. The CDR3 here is CATSDRTGSSYNEQFF. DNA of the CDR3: TGTGCCACCAGTGATCGGACAGGGAGCTCCTACAATGAGCAGTTCTTC.

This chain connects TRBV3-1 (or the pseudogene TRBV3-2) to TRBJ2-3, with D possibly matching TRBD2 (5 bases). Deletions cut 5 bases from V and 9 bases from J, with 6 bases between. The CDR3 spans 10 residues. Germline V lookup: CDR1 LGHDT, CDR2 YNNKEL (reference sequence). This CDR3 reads CASSCGTQYF. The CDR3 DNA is TGTGCCAGCAGCTGCGGGACGCAGTATTTT.

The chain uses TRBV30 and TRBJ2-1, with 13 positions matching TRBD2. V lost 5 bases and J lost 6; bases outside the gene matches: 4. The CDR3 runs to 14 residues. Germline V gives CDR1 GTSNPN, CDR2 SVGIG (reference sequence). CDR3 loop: CAWAGLAGFNEQFF. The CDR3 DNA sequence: TGTGCCTGGGCGGGACTAGCGGGATTCAATGAGCAGTTCTTC.

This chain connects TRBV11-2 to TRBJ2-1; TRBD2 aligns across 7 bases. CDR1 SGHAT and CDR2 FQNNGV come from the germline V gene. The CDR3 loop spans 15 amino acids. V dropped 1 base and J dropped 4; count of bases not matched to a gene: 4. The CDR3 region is CASSLVGGGYNEQFF. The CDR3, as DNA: TGTGCCAGCAGCTTAGTTGGCGGGGGTTACAATGAGCAGTTCTTC.

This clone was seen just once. The CDR3 loop is CASSLVAGVADTQYF. The CDR3 nucleotides are TGTGCCAGCAGCTTGGTAGCGGGAGTTGCAGATACGCAGTATTTT. The rearrangement uses TRBV13 and TRBJ2-3; 9 bases are a match to TRBD2. The CDR3 runs 15 residues. Germline values: CDR1 PRHDT, CDR2 FYEKMQ (reference sequence). V shed 3 bases, J shed 4 bases, and the junction held 5 bases outside the gene matches.

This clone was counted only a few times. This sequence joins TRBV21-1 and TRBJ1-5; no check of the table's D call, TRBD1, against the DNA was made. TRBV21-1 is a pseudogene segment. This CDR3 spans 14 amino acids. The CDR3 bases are TGTGCCAGCATGACGGACAGACGCAATCAGCCCCAGCATTTT. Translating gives CASMTDRRNQPQHF.

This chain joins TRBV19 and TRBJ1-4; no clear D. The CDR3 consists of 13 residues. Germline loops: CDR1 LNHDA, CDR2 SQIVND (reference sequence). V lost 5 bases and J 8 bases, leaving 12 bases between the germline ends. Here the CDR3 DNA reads TGTGCCAGTAGTCAGGACTGGGTGGAAAAACTGTTTTTT. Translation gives CASSQDWVEKLFF.

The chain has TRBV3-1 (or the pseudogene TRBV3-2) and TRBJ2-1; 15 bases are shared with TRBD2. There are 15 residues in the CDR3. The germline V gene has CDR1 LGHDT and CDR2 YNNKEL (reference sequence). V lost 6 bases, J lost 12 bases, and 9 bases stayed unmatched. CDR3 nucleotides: TGTGCCAGCAGACTTCTGGGACTAGCGGGAGGAGGGCAGTTCTTC. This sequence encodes CASRLLGLAGGGQFF.

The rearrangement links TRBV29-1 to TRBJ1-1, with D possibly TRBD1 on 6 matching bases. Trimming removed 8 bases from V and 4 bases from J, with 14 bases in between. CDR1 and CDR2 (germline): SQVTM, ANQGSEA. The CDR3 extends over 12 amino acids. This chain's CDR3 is CSTRGRGTEAFF. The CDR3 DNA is TGCAGCACCAGGGGTAGGGGCACTGAAGCTTTCTTT.